The rows below give T cell receptor beta chains drawn from one sample of a study of shared clonotypes between healthy human individuals. Sequenced by immunoSEQ multiplex PCR; TCRdb stores in-frame clones only, minus some. Of about 520,000 clones listed, around 85% were seen once; the top ten hold about 13%. Sequencing was performed on PBMCs. These receptors originate from a middle-aged woman in good health. Some clones in this sample may be carry-over from other donors' samples. CDR3s include the opening cysteine and the closing phenylalanine or tryptophan. A D gene is named only where the DNA matches it firmly. Where a row states a size, it is once, few, many or the class of an expanded clone; other rows omit it.

TRBJ2-7	TRBD2	TRBV10-1	NA	TGCGCCAGCAGTACCGCTAGCGGGAGCACCGAGCAGTACTTC	CASSTASGSTEQYF
TRBJ1-4	NA	TRBV29-1	NA	TGCAGCGTTGTTAAGGCAACTAATGAAAAACTGTTTTTT	CSVVKATNEKLFF
TRBJ2-2	TRBD2	TRBV28	few	TGTGCCATCCAAAGGGGAGGCGGGAGACCCGGGGAGCTGTTTTTT	CAIQRGGGRPGELFF
TRBJ2-3	TRBD2	TRBV5-6	NA	TGTGCCAGCAGCCCCATAGCGGGATGGGACACAGATACGCAGTATTTT	CASSPIAGWDTDTQYF
TRBJ2-1	TRBD1	TRBV5-1	NA	TGCGCCAGCAGCTTGGGAGGGACAGGGAACAATGAGCAGTTCTTC	CASSLGGTGNNEQFF
TRBJ2-7	NA	TRBV4-1	NA	TGCGCCAGCAGCCAAGAATCGGGGGGCTACTCCTACGAGCAGTACTTC	CASSQESGGYSYEQYF
TRBJ1-1	NA	TRBV30	NA	TGTGCCTGGAGTCCCTTAGGGGGCACTGAAGCTTTCTTT	CAWSPLGGTEAFF
TRBJ2-7	TRBD2	TRBV5-1	NA	TGCGCCAGCAGTCCGCCGGGACTAGCGGGAGCCTACGAGCAGTACTTC	CASSPPGLAGAYEQYF
TRBJ2-7	NA	TRBV7-9	NA	TGTGCCAGCAGCCCCGACGCAACTTGGAAGCAGTACTTC	CASSPDATWKQYF
TRBJ2-1	NA	TRBV19	once	TGTGCCAGTAGTTCCTCGCCCCGCCAGCTCCAGTTCTTC	CASSSSPRQLQFF
TRBJ2-7	NA	TRBV27	once	TGTGCCAGCAGCCCAGTGGGGGGTTGGGGGAAGCTACGTACCTACGAGCAGTACTTC	CASSPVGGWGKLRTYEQYF